The source of this T cell receptor beta chain is a study of blood T cell repertoires in COVID-19. Produced via immunoSEQ multiplex PCR; TCRdb's table is partial and in-frame only. Of 150,000 to 200,000 clones in the sample, around 73% were seen once. CDR3 size: 14 residues. Germline assignment: CDR1 MDHEN and CDR2 SYDVKM. The J segment lost 4 bases and the V segment lost 9 bases, leaving 5 bases of the junction unmatched. Participant age was about 18 to 89 years, and participants resided in fewer than 30 US areas. Self-reported history from a screening survey and questionnaire set each donor's cohort.

This TCR was sampled from a woman aged 45-59 years who had recovered from COVID-19. The chain carries TRBV28 and TRBJ2-2, with 10 bases lining up with TRBD1. Source material: PBMCs or T cells enriched from blood (not recorded which). CDR3 DNA sequence: TGTGCCAGTGACAGGGGGCTCGGCACCGGGGAGCTGTTTTTT. This codes for CASDRGLGTGELFF.